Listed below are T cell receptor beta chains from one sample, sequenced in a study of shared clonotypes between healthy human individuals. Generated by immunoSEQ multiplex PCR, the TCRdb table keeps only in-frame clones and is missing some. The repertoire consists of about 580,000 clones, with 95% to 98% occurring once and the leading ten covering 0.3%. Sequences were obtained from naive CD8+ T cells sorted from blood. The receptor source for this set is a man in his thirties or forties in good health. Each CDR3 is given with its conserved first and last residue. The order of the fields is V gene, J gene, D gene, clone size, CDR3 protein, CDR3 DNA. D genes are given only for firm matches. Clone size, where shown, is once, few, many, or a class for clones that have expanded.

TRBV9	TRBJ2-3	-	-	CASSVVGDLDTQYF	TGTGCCAGCAGCGTAGTAGGGGACTTAGATACGCAGTATTTT
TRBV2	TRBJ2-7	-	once	CASSDTLGVAYEQYF	TGTGCCAGCAGTGATACCCTGGGTGTGGCCTACGAGCAGTACTTC
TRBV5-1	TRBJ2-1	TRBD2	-	CASSLVAGGYNEQFF	TGCGCCAGCAGCTTGGTTGCGGGAGGGTACAATGAGCAGTTCTTC
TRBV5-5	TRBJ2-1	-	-	CASSLPRGFGEQFF	TGTGCCAGCAGCTTGCCTAGGGGGTTCGGTGAGCAGTTCTTC
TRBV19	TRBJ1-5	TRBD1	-	CASQGQGSNQPQHF	TGTGCCAGTCAGGGACAGGGTAGCAATCAGCCCCAGCATTTT
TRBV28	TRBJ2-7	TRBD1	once	CASTTITGTGTYEQYF	TGTGCCAGCACCACCATTACTGGGACAGGGACCTACGAGCAGTACTTC
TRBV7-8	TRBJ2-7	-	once	CASSSLNYEQYF	TGTGCCAGCAGCTCGTTAAATTACGAGCAGTACTTC
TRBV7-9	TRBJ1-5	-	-	CASSLDRQPQHF	TGTGCCAGCAGCTTAGACAGGCAGCCCCAGCATTTT
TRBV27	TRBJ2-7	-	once	CASSLGRGSSYEQYF	TGTGCCAGCAGTTTAGGGCGGGGAAGCTCCTACGAGCAGTACTTC
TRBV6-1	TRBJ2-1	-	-	CASSEGSSASSYNEQFF	TGTGCCAGCAGTGAAGGTTCTAGCGCAAGCTCCTACAATGAGCAGTTCTTC
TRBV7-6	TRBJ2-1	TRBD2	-	CASSLGAGGFSYNEQFF	TGTGCCAGCAGCTTAGGAGCGGGAGGGTTCTCCTACAATGAGCAGTTCTTC
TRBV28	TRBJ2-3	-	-	CASSPPGSGRTDTQYF	TGTGCCAGCAGTCCCCCCGGAAGCGGACGCACAGATACGCAGTATTTT
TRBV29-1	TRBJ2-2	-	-	CSVEKGTGELFF	TGCAGCGTGGAGAAGGGCACCGGGGAGCTGTTTTTT
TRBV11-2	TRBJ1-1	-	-	CASSPISTEAFF	TGTGCCAGCAGCCCCATTTCCACTGAAGCTTTCTTT
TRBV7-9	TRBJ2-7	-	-	CASSSLARSYEQYF	TGTGCCAGCAGCTCTCTAGCGAGATCCTACGAGCAGTACTTC
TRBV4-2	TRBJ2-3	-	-	CASSQDPLVVGTDTQYF	TGTGCCAGCAGCCAAGATCCACTAGTCGTGGGTACAGATACGCAGTATTTT
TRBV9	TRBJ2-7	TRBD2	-	CASSGSGGPYEQYF	TGTGCCAGCAGCGGTAGCGGGGGACCCTACGAGCAGTACTTC
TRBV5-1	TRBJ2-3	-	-	CASSRSQYTDTQYF	TGCGCCAGCAGCAGGTCTCAGTACACAGATACGCAGTATTTT
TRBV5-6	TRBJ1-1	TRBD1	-	CASTPGGFFEAFF	TGTGCCAGCACTCCAGGGGGCTTCTTCGAAGCTTTCTTT
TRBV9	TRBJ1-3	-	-	CASMAGNTIYF	TGTGCCAGCATGGCCGGAAACACCATATATTTT
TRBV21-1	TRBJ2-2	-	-	CASSLQAGGAGKDTGELFF	TGTGCCAGCAGCCTCCAGGCCGGGGGGGCGGGTAAGGACACCGGGGAGCTGTTTTTT
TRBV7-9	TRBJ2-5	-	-	CASSFMGNIQETQYF	TGTGCCAGCAGCTTTATGGGGAATATCCAAGAGACCCAGTACTTC
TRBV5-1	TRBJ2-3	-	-	CASSPLGDTQYF	TGCGCCAGCAGCCCTCTAGGAGATACGCAGTATTTT
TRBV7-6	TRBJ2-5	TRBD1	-	CASSLTGGETQYF	TGTGCCAGCAGCTTAACAGGGGGCGAGACCCAGTACTTC
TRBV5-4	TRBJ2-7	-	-	CASSLAVEQYF	TGTGCCAGCAGCTTGGCCGTCGAGCAGTACTTC
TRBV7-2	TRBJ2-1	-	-	CASSPGPRRGGDEQFF	TGTGCCAGCAGCCCGGGCCCCCGGCGCGGAGGGGATGAGCAGTTCTTC
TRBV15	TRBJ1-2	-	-	CATSTAGINYGYTF	TGTGCCACCAGCACGGCAGGAATAAACTATGGCTACACCTTC
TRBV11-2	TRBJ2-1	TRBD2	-	CASSLAGGIAYNEQFF	TGTGCCAGCAGCTTAGCGGGAGGTATAGCCTACAATGAGCAGTTCTTC
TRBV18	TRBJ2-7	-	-	CASSPMGGSSYEQYF	TGTGCCAGCTCACCAATGGGCGGTAGCTCCTACGAGCAGTACTTC
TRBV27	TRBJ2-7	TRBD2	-	CASSLRGLAELSYEQYF	TGTGCCAGCAGTTTAAGGGGACTAGCGGAGCTCTCCTACGAGCAGTACTTC
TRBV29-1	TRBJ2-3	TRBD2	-	CSVEGLAGADTQYF	TGCAGCGTTGAGGGACTAGCGGGCGCGGATACGCAGTATTTT
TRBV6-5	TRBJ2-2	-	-	CASSPRSGELFF	TGTGCCAGCAGTCCCCGGTCCGGGGAGCTGTTTTTT
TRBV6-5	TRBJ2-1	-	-	CASSYSRDEQFF	TGTGCCAGCAGTTACTCCAGGGATGAGCAGTTCTTC
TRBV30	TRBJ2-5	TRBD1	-	CAWIGQVMETQYF	TGTGCCTGGATTGGACAGGTCATGGAGACCCAGTACTTC
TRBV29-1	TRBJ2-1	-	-	CSVVGVGGSSYNEQFF	TGCAGCGTTGTGGGCGTCGGAGGGAGCTCCTACAATGAGCAGTTCTTC
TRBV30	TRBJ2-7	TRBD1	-	CAWSAGQGAGEQYF	TGTGCCTGGAGTGCGGGACAGGGGGCTGGCGAGCAGTACTTC
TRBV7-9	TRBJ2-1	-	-	CASSLGTGFYNEQFF	TGTGCCAGCAGCTTAGGGACGGGGTTCTACAATGAGCAGTTCTTC
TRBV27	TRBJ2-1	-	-	CASSRTKRGQFF	TGTGCCAGCAGTCGAACGAAGAGGGGGCAGTTCTTC
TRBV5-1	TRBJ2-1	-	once	CASSLTTESSYNEQFF	TGCGCCAGCAGTCTAACCACGGAAAGCTCCTACAATGAGCAGTTCTTC
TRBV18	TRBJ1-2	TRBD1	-	CASSSRDREFSDGYTF	TGTGCCAGCTCAAGCCGGGACAGGGAGTTTTCGGATGGCTACACCTTC
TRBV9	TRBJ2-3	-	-	CASTLDTLGGDTQYF	TGTGCCAGCACCTTGGACACCCTTGGAGGAGATACGCAGTATTTT
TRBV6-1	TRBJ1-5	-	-	CASSGSRWQPQHF	TGTGCCAGCAGTGGGAGTCGGTGGCAGCCCCAGCATTTT
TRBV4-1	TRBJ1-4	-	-	CASRRERDNEKLFF	TGCGCCAGCAGACGAGAACGGGACAATGAAAAACTGTTTTTT
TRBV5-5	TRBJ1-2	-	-	CASSTDRSNYGYTF	TGTGCCAGCAGCACCGACAGATCTAACTATGGCTACACCTTC
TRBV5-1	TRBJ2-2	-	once	CASSLAFTGFTGELFF	TGCGCCAGCAGCTTGGCCTTCACAGGATTCACCGGGGAGCTGTTTTTT
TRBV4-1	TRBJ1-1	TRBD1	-	CASSPQGTGGVTEAFF	TGCGCCAGCAGCCCGCAAGGGACAGGGGGCGTCACTGAAGCTTTCTTT
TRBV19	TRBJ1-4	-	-	CASSIRPGGELFF	TGTGCCAGTAGTATACGGCCAGGAGGGGAACTGTTTTTT
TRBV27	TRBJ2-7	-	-	CASSYAGRSYEQYF	TGTGCCAGCAGTTATGCGGGTCGCTCCTACGAGCAGTACTTC
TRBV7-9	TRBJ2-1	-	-	CASSLKFSDEQFF	TGTGCCAGCAGCTTGAAGTTTTCGGATGAGCAGTTCTTC
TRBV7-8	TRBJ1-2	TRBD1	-	CASSYDTDRENYGYTF	TGTGCCAGCAGCTATGACACGGACAGGGAGAACTATGGCTACACCTTC
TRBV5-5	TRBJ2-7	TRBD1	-	CASSLGQSYEQYF	TGTGCCAGCAGCCTGGGACAGTCCTACGAGCAGTACTTC
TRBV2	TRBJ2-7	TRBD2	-	CAGKTSGRNNEQYF	TGTGCCGGCAAGACTAGCGGGAGAAATAACGAGCAGTACTTC
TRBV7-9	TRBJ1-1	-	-	CASSLVGAGTEAFF	TGTGCCAGCAGCTTAGTGGGGGCTGGCACTGAAGCTTTCTTT